The clone carrying this T cell receptor (beta chain) was seen once. What it binds is unknown. The investigators split CD4+ cells into a CD45RA+ naive subset and a CD45RA-negative memory subset. The source of the sample is a study of shared clonotypes between healthy human individuals. Turning to the study itself: Each donor's CD8 memory used one plate, CD8 naive two, each CD4 subset three.

Findings and limits, study-wide: Expectations were that clonotype sharing among donors would be affected by sequencing depth. Sampling involved blood alone; tissue repertoires likely differ.

Produced via immunoSEQ multiplex PCR; TCRdb's table is partial and in-frame only. The sample includes some 1.5 million clones, 95% to 99% of them seen just once. V lost 5 bases and J 0 bases, leaving 10 bases between the germline ends. Germline-derived CDR1 and CDR2 are KGHSH and LQKENI. The CDR3 is 15 residues long. The receptor comes from a man aged 25-45 years in good health. V usage is TRBV18 and J usage is TRBJ1-4; D uncertain. Sequencing used naive CD4+ T cells sorted from blood. Indicated subset: CD45RA+ positively selected. The CDR3 DNA sequence: TGTGCCAGCTCAGCCAACAGCGCAACTAATGAAAAACTGTTTTTT. Amino acid sequence: CASSANSATNEKLFF.